A single sample gave rise to the 32 T cell receptor beta chains below, sequenced in a study of early T cells in non-severe SARS-CoV-2 infection. TCRdb reprocessed the 5' RACE reads with MiXCR, giving one entry per CDR3 protein. The data show roughly 61,000 distinct CDR3 sequences, approximately 13% seen once. The input for sequencing was whole blood, taken at baseline. The receptors were sampled from an adult who was a healthcare worker with PCR-confirmed SARS-CoV-2 infection or an uninfected control (not recorded which).

In its sample, this clonotype was seen a few times. V is TRBV10-1 and J is TRBJ2-7; 7 bases map to TRBD1. Unmatched junction bases numbered 3, after V lost 0 bases and J lost 1 base. Germline V lookup: CDR1 WNHNN, CDR2 SYGVQD (reference sequence). This CDR3 spans 15 amino acids. The CDR3 DNA sequence: TGCGCCAGCAGTGAGTCAGGGACAGTATCCTACGAGCAGTACTTC. Translated: CASSESGTVSYEQYF.

The chain couples TRBV5-1 to TRBJ1-6, with a weak D call TRBD1 (5 bases). The CDR3 loop spans 15 amino acids. Germline CDR1 is SGHRS and CDR2 is YFSETQ. The V and J ends lost 1 base and 7 bases respectively, with 12 bases between them. CDR3 protein: CASSLSGTGNSPLHF. DNA for the CDR3: TGCGCCAGCAGCTTGTCGGGAACAGGCAATTCACCCCTCCACTTT.

This clonotype was counted once. Relative to the germline gene, one junction end is altered; a read error may explain this. The gene calls are TRBV19 and TRBJ2-5; 8 positions agree with TRBD1. Germline CDR1 LNHDA, CDR2 SQIVND (reference sequence). This CDR3 contains 16 residues. As DNA, the CDR3 is TGTGTCAGTGGGAGTCCGGGACAGGCTTATGGAGAGACCCAGTACTTC. It yields the protein CVSGSPGQAYGETQYF.

The chain links TRBV6-5 to TRBJ1-2; tentatively, D is TRBD1 (5 bases). The CDR3 consists of 14 residues. The V end was cut by 5 bases, the J end by 6 bases, with 16 bases between. Germline V lookup: CDR1 MNHEY, CDR2 SVGAGI. CDR3 sequence (DNA): TGTGCCAGCAGTCCCGGACAATTCCAACATGGCTACACCTTC. Translated: CASSPGQFQHGYTF.

In this sample, this clonotype turned up many times. This chain uses TRBV30 with TRBJ2-6; 9 bases are shared with TRBD1. This CDR3 contains 17 residues. The J segment lost 0 bases and the V segment lost 2 bases, leaving 5 bases of the junction unmatched. Germline CDR1 reads GTSNPN; CDR2 reads SVGIG (reference sequence). Here the CDR3 DNA reads TGTGCCTGGAGTCGGGACAGGGTGAGCTCTGGGGCCAACGTCCTGACTTTC. It codes for CAWSRDRVSSGANVLTF. The full variable domain, completed using reference TRBV30 and TRBJ2-6, is SQTIHQWPATLVQPVGSPLSLECTVEGTSNPNLYWYRQAAGRGLQLLFYSVGIGQISSEVPQNLSASRPQDRQFILSSKKLLLSDSGFYLCAWSRDRVSSGANVLTFGAGSRLTVL.

Ten or more counts support this clonotype. The chain employs TRBV9 and TRBJ2-7; 7 nucleotides line up with TRBD1. This CDR3 is 13 amino acids long. CDR1 is SGDLS and CDR2 is YYNGEE in the germline V gene. The J segment lost 7 bases and the V segment lost 4 bases, leaving 8 bases of the junction unmatched. The CDR3 region has the DNA TGTGCCAGCAGCAAGGAGACAGGGAGTGAGCAGTACTTC. Protein: CASSKETGSEQYF.

This clonotype was observed a handful of times. The chain is built from TRBV18 and TRBJ1-4; D gene ambiguous. The CDR3 spans 15 residues. Germline CDR1 and CDR2: KGHSH and LQKENI. Trimming cost V 1 base and J 4 bases, with 10 bases left between them. Written as DNA, the CDR3 is TGTGCCAGCTCACCACAACAGAGCAATAATGAAAAACTGTTTTTT. This encodes CASSPQQSNNEKLFF.

The rearrangement uses TRBV27 and TRBJ2-1; 7 nucleotides align to TRBD2. With 7 bases clipped from V and 4 bases from J, the junction kept 13 bases outside the gene matches. CDR1 and CDR2 from the germline V gene are MNHEY and SMNVEV (reference sequence). CDR3 length equals 16 residues. The CDR3 spells CASTTPRLAAYNEQFF. The CDR3 nucleotides are TGTGCCAGCACTACCCCCCGACTAGCTGCGTACAATGAGCAGTTCTTC.

The rearrangement joins TRBV7-6 to TRBJ2-5; 8 bases match TRBD1. The CDR3 length is 16 residues. Germline V CDR1 and CDR2: SGHVS, FNYEAQ. V lost 3 bases and J lost 5; bases outside the gene matches: 11. Here the CDR3 reads CASSFPGQGNLETQYF. Written as DNA, the CDR3 is TGTGCCAGCAGCTTTCCCGGACAGGGAAATTTGGAGACCCAGTACTTC. Combining the CDR3 with reference TRBV7-6 and TRBJ2-5 gives the whole variable domain GAGVSQSPRYKVTKRGQDVALRCDPISGHVSLYWYRQALGQGPEFLTYFNYEAQQDKSGLPNDRFSAERPEGSISTLTIQRTEQRDSAMYRCASSFPGQGNLETQYFGPGTRLLVL.

This clonotype has just a few counts. The rearrangement joins TRBV4-3 to TRBJ1-3, with D unresolved. The CDR3 is 16 amino acids. V shed 0 bases and J shed 0 bases, with 9 bases lying between them. The germline gives CDR1 LGHNA, CDR2 YSLEER. This chain's CDR3 is CASSQDLLVSGNTIYF. The CDR3, as DNA: TGCGCCAGCAGCCAAGACCTCCTGGTCTCTGGAAACACCATATATTTT.

This clonotype was detected a few times. This chain joins TRBV6-5 and TRBJ1-3; D is undetermined. The CDR3 sequence is 16 residues long. The V and J ends lost 5 bases and 4 bases respectively, with 18 bases between them. CDR1 and CDR2 (germline): MNHEY, SVGAGI. CDR3 sequence reads: CASSRRRVEDGNTIYF. The CDR3 DNA sequence: TGTGCCAGCAGTCGACGAAGGGTAGAGGACGGAAACACCATATATTTT.

V usage is TRBV4-3 and J usage is TRBJ2-1, with D possibly TRBD1 on 6 matching bases. The V end was cut by 4 bases, the J end by 6 bases, with 10 bases between. The CDR3 runs to 13 residues. Germline lookup yields CDR1 LGHNA and CDR2 YSLEER. The CDR3 region has the DNA TGCGCCAGCAGCCGAACAGGGAGCAATGAGCAGTTCTTC. It encodes CASSRTGSNEQFF.

This clonotype appeared many times. This rearrangement joins TRBV28 to TRBJ1-1; 8 bases are a match to TRBD1. The CDR3 is made up of 14 amino acids. Looked up from germline, CDR1 is MDHEN and CDR2 is SYDVKM. The V segment lost 6 bases and the J segment 1 base; nucleotides outside the gene matches: 4. In DNA form, the CDR3 reads TGTGCCAGCAGGGGAGACAGGGGGAACACTGAAGCTTTCTTT. This codes for CASRGDRGNTEAFF.

This clonotype was seen repeatedly, ten times or more. The genes are TRBV21-1 and TRBJ2-7; the table's D call of TRBD1 was not tested on the DNA. TRBV21-1 represents a pseudogene. This CDR3 has 16 amino acids. CDR3: CASSLYSGTGPREQYF. The CDR3 DNA reads TGTGCCAGCAGCCTATACTCCGGGACAGGTCCTCGGGAGCAGTACTTC.

The chain joins TRBV24-1 to TRBJ2-3; D perhaps matches TRBD2 (6 bases). Germline V gene sequence: CDR1 KGHDR, CDR2 SFDVKD. The CDR3 runs 18 residues. Trimming shortened V by 1 base and J by 2 bases, and 18 bases separated the two germline ends. The CDR3, as DNA: TGTGCCACCAGTGATTTAAGGTTTTCTAGCGCCTCCACAGATACGCAGTATTTT. Its protein product is CATSDLRFSSASTDTQYF.

This clonotype was detected only a few times. The rearrangement uses TRBV6-2 or TRBV6-3 and TRBJ2-7; TRBD2 matches 10 bases. The CDR3 contains 14 residues. Germline loops: CDR1 MNHEY, CDR2 SVGEGT. V gave up 7 bases and J gave up 0 bases; unmatched junction bases: 3. CDR3 region: CASIPSGSSYEQYF. CDR3 nucleotide sequence: TGTGCCAGCATCCCTAGCGGGAGCTCCTACGAGCAGTACTTC.

This clonotype came up a few times. V and J are TRBV12-3 or TRBV12-4 and TRBJ2-7; D unclear. The CDR3 runs to 16 residues. Trimming shortened V by 0 bases and J by 3 bases, and 15 bases separated the two germline ends. In nucleotides, the CDR3 is TGTGCCAGCAGTTTAGCGCTGGCAGAAACCTACTACGAGCAGTACTTC. Encoded protein: CASSLALAETYYEQYF.

This clonotype showed up just a few times. The gene calls are TRBV3-1 and TRBJ2-3, with D uncertain. Germline V lookup: CDR1 LGHDT, CDR2 YNNKEL (reference sequence). The CDR3 extends over 14 amino acids. V was pared by 0 bases and J by 0 bases, with 4 bases between. For the CDR3, the DNA is TGTGCCAGCAGCCAAGAGCCCAGCACAGATACGCAGTATTTT. This encodes CASSQEPSTDTQYF.

This clonotype came up many times. The chain is built from TRBV27 and TRBJ2-7, with a tentative D call TRBD1 (6 bases). Germline values: CDR1 MNHEY, CDR2 SMNVEV (reference sequence). Trimming took off 3 bases at V and 2 bases at J, with 14 bases between the two ends. There are 15 residues in the CDR3. The CDR3 coding sequence is TGTGCCAGCAGTTTTGAGGCAGGGGAAGCCTACGAGCAGTACTTC. Protein: CASSFEAGEAYEQYF.

This chain joins TRBV27 and TRBJ1-3; D ambiguous. CDR1 MNHEY and CDR2 SMNVEV come from the germline V gene (reference sequence). Trimming took 5 bases from V and 3 from J, leaving 11 bases between them. The length of the CDR3 is 14 residues. In DNA, the CDR3 is TGTGCCAGCAGTCCCATAGGCAATGGAAACACCATATATTTT. Amino acid sequence: CASSPIGNGNTIYF.

This clonotype came up a few times. This sequence may be a read error, since a much larger clone differs from it by one base. The chain joins TRBV29-1 to TRBJ2-7, with D perhaps matching TRBD1 (6 bases). Germline lookup yields CDR1 SQVTM and CDR2 ANQGSEA. There are 14 residues in the CDR3. The CDR3 protein is CGVTGSRSSYEQYF. The CDR3 DNA is TGCGGCGTCACAGGGTCTCGAAGCTCCTACGAGCAGTACTTC.

The J gene is TRBJ2-1, the V gene TRBV6-5; 14 bases align to TRBD2. Germline V CDR1 and CDR2: MNHEY, SVGAGI. The CDR3 is 16 residues long. The J segment lost 5 bases and the V segment lost 4 bases, leaving 4 bases of the junction unmatched. The CDR3 spells CASSLRLAGGDNEQFF. The CDR3 nucleotides read TGTGCCAGCAGTTTGCGACTAGCGGGGGGGGACAATGAGCAGTTCTTC.

This clonotype has at least ten counts. The rearrangement links TRBV5-4 to TRBJ2-3, with 13 bases fitting TRBD2. Germline V gives CDR1 SGHNT, CDR2 YYREEE (reference sequence). The ends lost 4 bases at V and 2 bases at J; junction bases unmatched: 10. The CDR3 is made up of 18 amino acids. The CDR3 nucleotides read TGTGCCAGCAGCCCCCTCTTGGGACTAGCGGGGCCCACAGATACGCAGTATTTT. It codes for CASSPLLGLAGPTDTQYF. The full variable domain, rest sourced from reference TRBV5-4 and TRBJ2-3, is ETGVTQSPTHLIKTRGQQVTLRCSSQSGHNTVSWYQQALGQGPQFIFQYYREEENGRGNFPPRFSGLQFPNYSSELNVNALELDDSALYLCASSPLLGLAGPTDTQYFGPGTRLTVL.

This clonotype was found a few times. The chain couples TRBV28 to TRBJ2-2; D gene uncertain. The germline V gene has CDR1 MDHEN and CDR2 SYDVKM. The CDR3 runs to 14 residues. V was trimmed by 11 bases and J by 2 bases, leaving 15 bases between them. Here the CDR3 reads CASDGHPNTGELFF. For the CDR3, the DNA is TGTGCCTCAGACGGGCACCCAAACACCGGGGAGCTGTTTTTT.

The rearrangement joins TRBV5-4 to TRBJ1-1; possibly TRBD1 for D (6 bases). This CDR3 has 13 amino acids. CDR1 is SGHNT and CDR2 is YYREEE in the germline V gene (reference sequence). The germline V and J ends were trimmed by 0 bases and 7 bases, with 10 bases remaining between them. The CDR3 region has the DNA TGTGCCAGCAGCTTGGTGGCAGGGGATGAAGCTTTCTTT. It is translated as CASSLVAGDEAFF.

The chain uses TRBV28 and TRBJ2-5; D is possibly TRBD1 (5 bases). The CDR3 loop spans 16 amino acids. Trimming stripped 3 bases from V and 4 bases from J, with 18 bases between. The germline CDR1 and CDR2 sequences are MDHEN and SYDVKM. The CDR3 DNA is TGTGCCAGCAGTTTTACGCAAGCAGGGAAGCGAGAGACCCAGTACTTC. The encoded protein is CASSFTQAGKRETQYF.

The chain's CDR3 is CASSDGNYGYTF. For the CDR3, the DNA is TGTGCCAGTTCGGACGGCAACTATGGCTACACCTTC. J is TRBJ1-2 and V is TRBV19, with D uncertain. The CDR3 contains 12 residues. The germline gives CDR1 LNHDA, CDR2 SQIVND (reference sequence). V dropped 8 bases and J dropped 2 bases, with 9 bases sitting between them.

This clonotype came up a few times. The rearrangement uses TRBV20-1 and TRBJ2-7; D unresolved. CDR3 length: 12 residues. CDR1 is DFQATT and CDR2 is SNEGSKA in the germline V gene (reference sequence). V dropped 2 bases and J dropped 3 bases, with 8 bases sitting between them. The CDR3 here is CSARTEYYEQYF. DNA of the CDR3: TGCAGTGCTAGAACAGAGTACTACGAGCAGTACTTC.

The chain's CDR3 is CASSYRDRGRSTNTGELFF. In DNA, the CDR3 is TGTGCCAGCAGTTACCGGGACAGGGGCAGAAGTACGAACACCGGGGAGCTGTTTTTT. The chain uses TRBV28 and TRBJ2-2, with TRBD1 matching over 10 bases. The CDR3 has 19 amino acids. Germline lookup yields CDR1 MDHEN and CDR2 SYDVKM. V dropped 4 bases and J dropped 0; count of bases not matched to a gene: 11.

This clonotype was observed a single time. V gene TRBV12-3 or TRBV12-4 combines with J gene TRBJ2-7; 9 positions agree with TRBD2. V lost 6 bases to trimming and J lost 5 bases; unmatched junction nucleotides: 8. This CDR3 comprises 14 residues. The CDR3: CASRPGTSSNEQYF. Written as DNA, the CDR3 is TGTGCCAGCAGGCCAGGGACTAGCTCTAACGAGCAGTACTTC.

This clonotype was recorded a few times. The chain carries TRBV12-3 or TRBV12-4 and TRBJ2-7, with D unclear. The length of the CDR3 is 13 residues. Trimming shortened V by 5 bases and J by 6 bases, and 14 bases separated the two germline ends. In DNA, the CDR3 is TGTGCCAGCAGTCATGGGGTAGCCGCCGAGCAGTACTTC. Amino acid sequence: CASSHGVAAEQYF.

This clonotype was counted ten times or more. This rearrangement joins TRBV27 to TRBJ2-7; D not certain. The CDR3 covers 14 residues. V was shortened by 0 bases and J by 2 bases, with 8 bases between the two germline ends. Germline values: CDR1 MNHEY, CDR2 SMNVEV (reference sequence). This CDR3 is CASSLSSPAYEQYF. DNA for the CDR3: TGTGCCAGCAGTTTATCGTCACCAGCCTACGAGCAGTACTTC.